Each of the 31 T cell receptor beta chains below was sequenced from the same sample in a study of PD-1 blockade in classical Hodgkin lymphoma. Clones were read by immunoSEQ multiplex PCR, and TCRdb kept only the in-frame ones, dropping some. The sample holds over 20,000 clones; 70% to 80% are singletons and the top ten take 7.2%. Documented time point: cycle 4 day 1 (C4D1), after more than five weeks of nivolumab. All patients experienced relapse after autologous stem cell transplantation, and brentuximab vedotin exposure was variable. The material sequenced was peripheral blood mononuclear cells (PBMCs), taken before the fourth cycle of nivolumab. Receptor source: a human donor with classical Hodgkin lymphoma.

This clone came up a few times. The V and J genes are TRBV7-9 and TRBJ2-5; possible D gene TRBD1, 5 bases. From germline, CDR1 is SEHNR and CDR2 FQNEAQ (reference sequence). The CDR3 covers 15 residues. Trimming took 3 bases from V and 1 from J, leaving 12 bases between them. CDR3 protein: CASSFDVDSQETQYF. The CDR3 region has the DNA TGTGCCAGCAGCTTTGACGTAGACAGCCAAGAGACCCAGTACTTC. The variable domain in full, with the rest retrieved from reference TRBV7-9 and TRBJ2-5, is DTGVSQNPRHKITKRGQNVTFRCDPISEHNRLYWYRQTLGQGPEFLTYFQNEAQLEKSRLLSDRFSAERPKGSFSTLEIQRTEQGDSAMYLCASSFDVDSQETQYFGPGTRLLVL.

The V gene is TRBV9, the J gene TRBJ1-2; D may be TRBD1 (5 bases). Germline values: CDR1 SGDLS, CDR2 YYNGEE. V gave up 3 bases and J gave up 8 bases, with 11 bases separating them. The length of the CDR3 is 12 residues. CDR3 amino acids: CASSAPEGGYTF. The CDR3 region has the DNA TGTGCCAGCAGCGCCCCGGAGGGGGGCTACACCTTC.

J is TRBJ1-2 and V is TRBV19, with TRBD1 matching over 7 bases. This CDR3 region has 14 residues. The V segment lost 4 bases and the J segment 5 bases; nucleotides outside the gene matches: 7. Germline assignment: CDR1 LNHDA and CDR2 SQIVND (reference sequence). CDR3 nucleotides: TGTGCCAGTAGTAAAGGGACAGCACAGTATGGCTACACCTTC. Translating it yields CASSKGTAQYGYTF. Together with reference TRBV19 and TRBJ1-2, the CDR3 gives the full variable domain: DGGITQSPKYLFRKEGQNVTLSCEQNLNHDAMYWYRQDPGQGLRLIYYSQIVNDFQKGDIAEGYSVSREKKESFPLTVTSAQKNPTAFYLCASSKGTAQYGYTFGSGTRLTVV.

The J gene is TRBJ2-5, the V gene TRBV18; D is uncertain. V was shortened by 0 bases and J by 5 bases, with 7 bases between the two germline ends. The CDR3 spans 13 residues. Germline V gene lookup returns CDR1 KGHSH and CDR2 LQKENI. The CDR3: CASSPPIRETQYF. In DNA, the CDR3 is TGTGCCAGCTCACCACCTATACGGGAGACCCAGTACTTC.

V gene TRBV2 combines with J gene TRBJ2-2, with TRBD2 identical over 10 bases. This CDR3 is 15 amino acids long. CDR1 is SNHLY and CDR2 is FYNNEI in the germline V gene. J gave up 6 bases and V 3 bases, and 4 bases lay outside the gene matches. CDR3 region: CASSESGRGAGELFF. Here the CDR3 DNA reads TGTGCCAGCAGTGAGAGCGGGAGGGGGGCCGGGGAGCTGTTTTTT.

This chain links TRBV5-1 with TRBJ2-1; D is unclear. This CDR3 is built from 15 residues. The ends were cut back, 0 bases at V and 0 bases at J, with 7 bases in the middle. CDR1 and CDR2 from the germline V gene are SGHRS and YFSETQ. CDR3 nucleotide sequence: TGCGCCAGCAGCTTGGCAGTAAGCTCCTACAATGAGCAGTTCTTC. Its protein is CASSLAVSSYNEQFF.

The rearrangement joins TRBV14 to TRBJ2-3, with D hard to call. Trimming took off 1 base at V and 2 bases at J, with 10 bases between the two ends. CDR3 size: 15 residues. The V gene's germline CDR1 is SGHDN and CDR2 FVKESK. CDR3 amino acids: CASSQVKGFTDTQYF. Written as DNA, the CDR3 is TGTGCCAGCAGCCAAGTAAAGGGTTTCACAGATACGCAGTATTTT. Full variable domain (outside the CDR3, taken from reference TRBV14 and TRBJ2-3): EAGVTQFPSHSVIEKGQTVTLRCDPISGHDNLYWYRRVMGKEIKFLLHFVKESKQDESGMPNNRFLAERTGGTYSTLKVQPAELEDSGVYFCASSQVKGFTDTQYFGPGTRLTVL.

The gene calls are TRBV15 and TRBJ1-5, with TRBD1 matching 7 bases. Germline V lookup: CDR1 LNHNV, CDR2 YYDKDF (reference sequence). V gave up 2 bases and J gave up 6 bases; unmatched junction bases: 7. The length of the CDR3 is 15 residues. CDR3 amino acids: CATSRPDRRSQPQHF. The CDR3 DNA follows: TGTGCCACCAGCAGACCGGACAGGCGCAGTCAGCCCCAGCATTTT. Combining the CDR3 with reference TRBV15 and TRBJ1-5 gives the whole variable domain DAMVIQNPRYQVTQFGKPVTLSCSQTLNHNVMYWYQQKSSQAPKLLFHYYDKDFNNEADTPDNFQSRRPNTSFCFLDIRSPGLGDTAMYLCATSRPDRRSQPQHFGDGTRLSIL.

This clone was observed once. This chain joins TRBV6-5 and TRBJ1-2, with TRBD1 matching over 7 bases. The CDR3 is made up of 14 amino acids. V lost 2 bases to trimming and J lost 4 bases; unmatched junction nucleotides: 4. The V gene's germline CDR1 is MNHEY and CDR2 SVGAGI. CDR3 in DNA: TGTGCCAGCAGTTACCGACAGGGAACCTATGGCTACACCTTC. Translated, it gives CASSYRQGTYGYTF.

This clone came up once. The genes are TRBV7-9 and TRBJ1-2, with 8 bases fitting TRBD1. Germline values: CDR1 SEHNR, CDR2 FQNEAQ (reference sequence). The CDR3 runs to 17 residues. Trimming took 5 bases from V and 5 from J; bases not matched to a gene: 16. CDR3 DNA sequence: TGTGCCAGCAGCCCGCCCCTCCCCGGACAGGGAGGGTATGGCTACACCTTC. Translated, it gives CASSPPLPGQGGYGYTF.

V and J are TRBV5-4 and TRBJ2-1; D possibly corresponds to TRBD2 (5 bases). The germline V gene has CDR1 SGHNT and CDR2 YYREEE (reference sequence). The CDR3 sequence is 13 residues long. Trimming left V 0 bases short and J 6 bases short, with 7 bases between. CDR3 sequence reads: CASSLGTPNEQFF. The CDR3 DNA follows: TGTGCCAGCAGCTTGGGGACTCCCAATGAGCAGTTCTTC.

A few counts support this clone. This chain uses TRBV7-2 with TRBJ2-7, with a tentative D call TRBD2 (7 bases). This CDR3 has 15 residues. V shed 4 bases and J shed 3 bases, with 16 bases lying between them. In germline, CDR1 is SGHTA, CDR2 FQGNSA. CDR3 in DNA: TGTGCCAGCAGCTCATCTGGGGGGGGCCACTACGAGCAGTACTTC. Encoded protein: CASSSSGGGHYEQYF.

The sample holds one count of this clone. The V and J genes are TRBV7-2 and TRBJ2-7, with D possibly being TRBD2 (6 bases). The CDR3 contains 15 residues. Germline CDR1 reads SGHTA; CDR2 reads FQGNSA. Trimming took off 1 base at V and 1 base at J, with 11 bases between the two ends. This chain's CDR3 is CASSLVGGASYEQYF. CDR3 DNA sequence: TGTGCCAGCAGCTTAGTTGGCGGGGCTTCCTACGAGCAGTACTTC. Full variable domain (outside the CDR3, taken from reference TRBV7-2 and TRBJ2-7): GAGVSQSPSNKVTEKGKDVELRCDPISGHTALYWYRQSLGQGLEFLIYFQGNSAPDKSGLPSDRFSAERTGGSVSTLTIQRTQQEDSAVYLCASSLVGGASYEQYFGPGTRLTVT.

This sequence joins TRBV28 and TRBJ2-7; D possibly corresponds to TRBD2 (5 bases). Trimming took off 9 bases at V and 7 bases at J, with 19 bases between the two ends. The CDR3 runs 13 residues. CDR1 is MDHEN and CDR2 is SYDVKM in the germline V gene. CDR3 protein: CASRAQITGEQYF. CDR3 in DNA: TGTGCCAGTCGGGCTCAAATTACGGGGGAGCAGTACTTC.

This chain links TRBV6-6 with TRBJ2-5; no definite D call. V was cut by 1 base and J by 5 bases, with 5 bases left in between. The CDR3 totals 12 residues. CDR1 is MNHNY, CDR2 SVGAGI, per germline (reference sequence). CDR3 protein: CASSYFRETQYF. In DNA form, the CDR3 reads TGTGCCAGCAGTTACTTTAGGGAGACCCAGTACTTC.

The chain carries TRBV9 and TRBJ2-5; the D gene is possibly TRBD1 (5 bases). The CDR3 extends over 17 amino acids. Trimming removed 3 bases at V and 5 bases at J, with 23 bases between. Germline V lookup: CDR1 SGDLS, CDR2 YYNGEE. CDR3 amino acids: CASSAQGQGITRETQYF. CDR3 bases: TGTGCCAGCAGCGCCCAGGGTCAGGGCATTACAAGGGAGACCCAGTACTTC.

V usage is TRBV11-2 and J usage is TRBJ2-1, with D possibly matching TRBD1 (6 bases). This CDR3 has 13 amino acids. The germline V and J ends were trimmed by 5 bases and 4 bases, with 9 bases remaining between them. CDR1 is SGHAT and CDR2 is FQNNGV in the germline V gene. The CDR3 DNA follows: TGTGCCAGCAGCCTGGGACATTACAATGAGCAGTTCTTC. This gives the protein CASSLGHYNEQFF.

This rearrangement joins TRBV5-1 to TRBJ2-3; tentative D call: TRBD1 (6 bases). CDR3 size: 15 residues. V was clipped by 2 bases and J by 3 bases, with 13 bases between them. Germline-derived CDR1 and CDR2 are SGHRS and YFSETQ. The CDR3 reads CASSLLTGLTDTQYF. In nucleotides, the CDR3 is TGCGCCAGCAGCTTACTGACAGGTCTGACAGATACGCAGTATTTT.

This chain's CDR3 is CASSQRAGPNEKLFF. CDR3 in DNA: TGTGCCAGCAGCCAAAGGGCGGGGCCTAATGAAAAACTGTTTTTT. The V gene is TRBV4-2, the J gene TRBJ1-4; tentative D call: TRBD1 (5 bases). V was shortened by 2 bases and J by 3 bases, with 10 bases between the two germline ends. The germline V gene encodes CDR1 LGHNA and CDR2 YNFKEQ. The CDR3 has 15 residues.

The rearrangement uses TRBV14 and TRBJ2-7; D possibly corresponds to TRBD1 (6 bases). Germline values: CDR1 SGHDN, CDR2 FVKESK. Trimming stripped 9 bases from V and 3 bases from J, with 30 bases between. The CDR3 covers 18 residues. The DNA of the CDR3 is TGTGCCAGAAACAGGGTTTCGCTCCTACTTTTCCCTTACTACGAGCAGTACTTC. Protein: CARNRVSLLLFPYYEQYF.

This rearrangement joins TRBV7-3 to TRBJ2-7; the D is unclear. V lost 5 bases and J lost 5, with 4 bases in between. The germline CDR1 and CDR2 sequences are SGHTA and FQGTGA. CDR3 length: 10 residues. The CDR3 spells CASSPHEQYF. DNA of the CDR3: TGTGCCAGCAGCCCTCACGAGCAGTACTTC.

The rearrangement uses TRBV7-3 and TRBJ2-5; no definite D call. With 5 bases removed from V and 1 base from J, the gap between germline ends came to 11 bases. CDR3 length equals 14 residues. Germline V gives CDR1 SGHTA, CDR2 FQGTGA. The DNA for the CDR3 is TGTGCCAGCAGCCCCCTCGGAGTCCAAGAGACCCAGTACTTC. Protein product: CASSPLGVQETQYF.

The CDR3 nucleotides read TGTGCCAGCAGCCCACCCCCTAGCACAGATACGCAGTATTTT. It translates to CASSPPPSTDTQYF. The chain joins TRBV7-8 to TRBJ2-3; D uncertain. Germline V gene data show CDR1 as SGHVS and CDR2 as FQNEAQ. The CDR3 runs 14 residues. Trimming took 5 bases from V and 0 from J, leaving 9 bases between them.

V gene TRBV5-4 combines with J gene TRBJ2-7, with D perhaps matching TRBD1 (6 bases). The germline V and J ends were trimmed by 0 bases and 3 bases, with 13 bases remaining between them. This CDR3 region has 15 residues. From germline, CDR1 is SGHNT and CDR2 YYREEE (reference sequence). CDR3 protein: CASSLVVTGYYEQYF. The CDR3 DNA sequence: TGTGCCAGCAGCTTGGTAGTGACAGGCTACTACGAGCAGTACTTC.

The chain carries TRBV5-5 and TRBJ1-2; TRBD1 matches 7 bases. This CDR3 contains 14 residues. Germline loops: CDR1 SGHKS, CDR2 YYEKEE (reference sequence). Unmatched junction bases numbered 9, after V lost 0 bases and J lost 10 bases. In nucleotides, the CDR3 is TGTGCCAGCAGCTTGGGGGACGCAGGGGGTTCCTACACCTTC. It codes for CASSLGDAGGSYTF.

The V gene is TRBV5-8, the J gene TRBJ2-5, with D unclear. This CDR3 has 14 residues. CDR1 SGHTS and CDR2 YDEGEE come from the germline V gene. V dropped 0 bases and J dropped 5 bases, with 11 bases sitting between them. CDR3 nucleotide sequence: TGTGCCAGCAGCTTGGTTAGGGATGGGGAGACCCAGTACTTC. Amino acids: CASSLVRDGETQYF.

About this clone itself: Different DNA sequences within this sample yield the same CDR3. The gene calls are TRBV5-1 and TRBJ2-7, with unresolved D. V was pared by 2 bases and J by 2 bases, with 5 bases between. The CDR3 runs to 12 residues. Germline values: CDR1 SGHRS, CDR2 YFSETQ. CDR3 nucleotides: TGCGCCAGCAGCTTAACAGCCTACGAGCAGTACTTC. Amino acids: CASSLTAYEQYF.

V usage is TRBV5-1 and J usage is TRBJ2-5, with 8 bases matching TRBD2. The germline gives CDR1 SGHRS, CDR2 YFSETQ. The trim removed 5 bases at V and 0 bases at J, leaving 0 bases unmatched. This CDR3 is 13 amino acids long. The CDR3 bases are TGCGCCAGCAGGCGGGGGGACCAAGAGACCCAGTACTTC. Protein sequence: CASRRGDQETQYF.

The genes are TRBV5-1 and TRBJ2-6, with TRBD1 identical over 11 bases. J lost 1 base, V lost 5 bases, and 8 bases had no gene match. Germline V gives CDR1 SGHRS, CDR2 YFSETQ. The CDR3 has 18 amino acids. CDR3 loop: CASRSGTGGFSGANVLTF. The CDR3 DNA follows: TGCGCCAGCAGGTCCGGGACAGGGGGATTTTCTGGGGCCAACGTCCTGACTTTC.

The rearrangement joins TRBV18 to TRBJ2-5, with D possibly TRBD2 on 5 matching bases. The germline V gene encodes CDR1 KGHSH and CDR2 LQKENI. This CDR3 has 12 amino acids. The CDR3 DNA sequence: TGTGCGAGTAGCGCGCGATGTGGGACCCAGTACTTC. Protein product: CASSARCGTQYF. Combining the CDR3 with reference TRBV18 and TRBJ2-5 gives the whole variable domain NAGVMQNPRHLVRRRGQEARLRCSPMKGHSHVYWYRQLPEEGLKFMVYLQKENIIDESGMPKERFSAEFPKEGPSILRIQQVVRGDSAAYFCASSARCGTQYFGPGTRLLVL.

This rearrangement joins TRBV9 to TRBJ2-1; D perhaps matches TRBD2 (5 bases). Germline CDR1 is SGDLS and CDR2 is YYNGEE. V was clipped by 5 bases and J by 10 bases, with 22 bases between them. The length of the CDR3 is 15 residues. CDR3 DNA: TGTGCCAGCAGTGACGGGTCTTTGGGGAGCGTGGAGCAGTTCTTC. Protein product: CASSDGSLGSVEQFF. The full variable domain, its missing parts supplied by reference TRBV9 and TRBJ2-1, is DSGVTQTPKHLITATGQRVTLRCSPRSGDLSVYWYQQSLDQGLQFLIQYYNGEERAKGNILERFSAQQFPDLHSELNLSSLELGDSALYFCASSDGSLGSVEQFFGPGTRLTVL.